The 20 T cell receptor beta chains below come from one sample, sequenced in a study of T cell responses to AZD1222 COVID-19 vaccine. Profiled with immunoSEQ multiplex PCR; TCRdb holds only in-frame clones, not every one. In the table there are around 79,000 clones, around 90% of which are singletons. Sample: peripheral blood, taken on day 0 of AZD1222 vaccination. The receptors originated from an adult in good health.

The CDR3 region has the DNA TGCGCCAGCAGCCAAGGACTAGCGGGAGCCTACGAGCAGTACTTC. Protein product: CASSQGLAGAYEQYF. The chain recombines TRBV4-1 with TRBJ2-7; TRBD2 aligns across 12 bases. The CDR3 totals 15 residues. Germline CDR1 and CDR2: MGHRA and YSYEKL. Trimming at V came to 1 base and at J to 2 bases, leaving 0 bases not matched to a gene.

This clone was seen only a few times. The rearrangement joins TRBV9 to TRBJ2-7; D gene ambiguous. V lost 3 bases and J 0 bases, leaving 7 bases between the germline ends. This CDR3 has 13 residues. Germline lookup yields CDR1 SGDLS and CDR2 YYNGEE. CDR3 nucleotides: TGTGCCAGCAGCGCCACGAGCTCCTACGAGCAGTACTTC. This encodes CASSATSSYEQYF. Full variable domain (outside the CDR3, taken from reference TRBV9 and TRBJ2-7): DSGVTQTPKHLITATGQRVTLRCSPRSGDLSVYWYQQSLDQGLQFLIQYYNGEERAKGNILERFSAQQFPDLHSELNLSSLELGDSALYFCASSATSSYEQYFGPGTRLTVT.

This chain joins TRBV7-8 and TRBJ2-5, with D maybe TRBD2 (6 bases). The germline V and J ends were trimmed by 0 bases and 0 bases, with 11 bases remaining between them. Germline CDR1 is SGHVS and CDR2 is FQNEAQ. This CDR3 comprises 16 residues. CDR3 in amino acids: CASSLASGGYQETQYF. For the CDR3, the DNA is TGTGCCAGCAGCTTAGCTAGCGGAGGGTACCAAGAGACCCAGTACTTC.

This chain links TRBV5-1 with TRBJ2-3; the D is unclear. This CDR3 has 15 residues. Germline lookup yields CDR1 SGHRS and CDR2 YFSETQ. Trimming took 1 base from V and 1 from J, leaving 10 bases between them. The CDR3 spells CASSLSSGGTDTQYF. DNA for the CDR3: TGCGCCAGCAGCTTGTCTAGTGGAGGCACAGATACGCAGTATTTT.

V gene TRBV24-1 combines with J gene TRBJ1-6; D is perhaps TRBD1 (5 bases). The CDR3 totals 11 residues. Looked up from germline, CDR1 is KGHDR and CDR2 is SFDVKD. The V and J ends lost 9 bases and 10 bases respectively, with 9 bases between them. The CDR3 DNA follows: TGTGCCACCTCTGAGGGGTCACCCCTCCACTTT. The encoded protein is CATSEGSPLHF.

The genes are TRBV2 and TRBJ1-1; TRBD1 agrees at 7 bases. Germline loops: CDR1 SNHLY, CDR2 FYNNEI. This CDR3 comprises 10 residues. The ends lost 11 bases at V and 9 bases at J; junction bases unmatched: 6. The CDR3 region is CAVETGKAFF. In nucleotides, the CDR3 is TGTGCCGTCGAGACAGGGAAAGCTTTCTTT.

The J gene is TRBJ2-5, the V gene TRBV3-1 (or the pseudogene TRBV3-2); 10 nucleotides align to TRBD2. The CDR3 is 16 residues long. Germline V lookup: CDR1 LGHDT, CDR2 YNNKEL (reference sequence). The V gene end was trimmed by 1 base and the J gene end by 6 bases; junction bases not matched to a gene: 8. CDR3 in amino acids: CASSQVLAGVGKTQYF. The CDR3 DNA follows: TGTGCCAGCAGCCAAGTCCTAGCGGGAGTTGGAAAGACCCAGTACTTC.

The chain uses TRBV9 and TRBJ2-1; D is unclear. With 0 bases removed from V and 0 bases from J, the gap between germline ends came to 10 bases. The CDR3 sequence is 16 residues long. Looked up from germline, CDR1 is SGDLS and CDR2 is YYNGEE. DNA of the CDR3: TGTGCCAGCAGCGTAGGAGAACGGTTCTCCTACAATGAGCAGTTCTTC. Protein product: CASSVGERFSYNEQFF.

V gene TRBV18 combines with J gene TRBJ2-1, with 13 bases that match TRBD2. Germline assignment: CDR1 KGHSH and CDR2 LQKENI. Trimming cost V 2 bases and J 10 bases; bases outside gene matches: 5. CDR3 size: 15 residues. The CDR3 DNA is TGTGCCAGCTCACCAGGACTAGCGGGAGTTCAGGAGCAGTTCTTC. Protein product: CASSPGLAGVQEQFF.

DNA for the CDR3: TGTGCCAGCAGGCACAGGGGGCGAGAGACCCAGTACTTC. The encoded protein is CASRHRGRETQYF. The chain carries TRBV19 and TRBJ2-5; the match to TRBD1 covers 9 bases. Germline V lookup: CDR1 LNHDA, CDR2 SQIVND (reference sequence). CDR3 length equals 13 residues. V trimming: 9 bases; J trimming: 4 bases; junction bases outside the gene matches: 6.

The gene calls are TRBV9 and TRBJ1-5, with D maybe TRBD1 (6 bases). This CDR3 contains 15 residues. V lost 4 bases and J 1 base, leaving 12 bases between the germline ends. The germline V gene has CDR1 SGDLS and CDR2 YYNGEE. CDR3 sequence (DNA): TGTGCCAGCAGCCCGGGGGACACCAGCAATCAGCCCCAGCATTTT. Amino acids: CASSPGDTSNQPQHF.

V and J are TRBV4-2 and TRBJ2-1; 15 nucleotides agree with TRBD2. The CDR3 is 16 residues long. Germline V lookup: CDR1 LGHNA, CDR2 YNFKEQ. Trimming at V came to 1 base and at J to 9 bases, leaving 4 bases not matched to a gene. The CDR3 DNA reads as TGTGCCAGCAGCCAAGGAGGGGGACTAGCGGGAGGTGAGCAGTTCTTC. Translation: CASSQGGGLAGGEQFF.

The chain uses TRBV5-5 and TRBJ2-7; TRBD2 matches 9 bases. The CDR3 loop spans 15 amino acids. CDR1 and CDR2 from the germline V gene are SGHKS and YYEKEE (reference sequence). V gave up 4 bases and J gave up 5 bases; unmatched junction bases: 10. DNA of the CDR3: TGTGCCAGCAGCCGATCCGGGACTAGCATCGACGAGCAGTACTTC. Amino acid sequence: CASSRSGTSIDEQYF.

The chain is built from TRBV2 and TRBJ2-2, with D perhaps TRBD2 (5 bases). The CDR3 spans 12 residues. Trimming removed 9 bases from V and 5 bases from J, with 10 bases in between. In germline, CDR1 is SNHLY, CDR2 FYNNEI. In DNA form, the CDR3 reads TGTGCCAGTGGACTGGGGACCGGGGAGCTGTTTTTT. Encoded protein: CASGLGTGELFF.

The chain employs TRBV2 and TRBJ2-5; 7 nucleotides agree with TRBD1. The CDR3 is made up of 16 amino acids. After removal of 2 bases from V and 2 bases from J, the junction contained 8 bases not matched to a gene. From germline, CDR1 is SNHLY and CDR2 FYNNEI. CDR3 in DNA: TGTGCCAGCAGTGAACCCCTCTTACAGGGGCAAGAGACCCAGTACTTC. Amino acids: CASSEPLLQGQETQYF.

V and J are TRBV12-3 or TRBV12-4 and TRBJ2-3, with D uncertain. V was pared by 4 bases and J by 6 bases, with 11 bases between. The CDR3 has 13 residues. CDR3 residues: CASSSYFGDTQYF. The CDR3 nucleotides read TGTGCCAGCAGTTCTTACTTCGGGGATACGCAGTATTTT.

This clone has just a few counts. The chain has TRBV19 and TRBJ1-3; perhaps TRBD1 as D (5 bases). Germline V gene data show CDR1 as LNHDA and CDR2 as SQIVND (reference sequence). The CDR3 runs to 14 residues. V lost 6 bases to trimming and J lost 0 bases, with 9 bases between them. The CDR3 DNA sequence: TGTGCCAGTAGAACAGGAGCCTCTGGAAACACCATATATTTT. It yields the protein CASRTGASGNTIYF.

The chain couples TRBV12-5 to TRBJ2-1, with D possibly called TRBD1 or TRBD2 (5 bases each). The CDR3 extends over 12 amino acids. Trimming removed 5 bases from V and 12 bases from J, with 14 bases in between. CDR1 and CDR2 from the germline V gene are LGHNT and FRNRAP. CDR3 nucleotide sequence: TGTGCTAGTGGTCTGACGGGACCAGGGCAGTTCTTC. Its protein product is CASGLTGPGQFF.

The J gene is TRBJ1-2, the V gene TRBV5-4; D perhaps matches TRBD1 (6 bases). The V end lost 4 bases, the J end lost 6 bases, and 22 bases lay between the germline ends. Germline lookup yields CDR1 SGHNT and CDR2 YYREEE (reference sequence). The CDR3 length is 16 residues. The CDR3 bases are TGTGCCAGCAGCCCTAGGGGGTCGGGAGGGGTCCATGGCTACACCTTC. Amino acids: CASSPRGSGGVHGYTF.

This sequence joins TRBV10-3 and TRBJ1-5; unclear D gene. V gave up 3 bases and J gave up 3 bases, with 15 bases separating them. CDR1 is ENHRY, CDR2 SYGVKD, per germline. The CDR3 consists of 16 residues. The CDR3 bases are TGTGCCATCAGTGACTTTGGGGAAGGGAACAATCAGCCCCAGCATTTT. This encodes CAISDFGEGNNQPQHF.